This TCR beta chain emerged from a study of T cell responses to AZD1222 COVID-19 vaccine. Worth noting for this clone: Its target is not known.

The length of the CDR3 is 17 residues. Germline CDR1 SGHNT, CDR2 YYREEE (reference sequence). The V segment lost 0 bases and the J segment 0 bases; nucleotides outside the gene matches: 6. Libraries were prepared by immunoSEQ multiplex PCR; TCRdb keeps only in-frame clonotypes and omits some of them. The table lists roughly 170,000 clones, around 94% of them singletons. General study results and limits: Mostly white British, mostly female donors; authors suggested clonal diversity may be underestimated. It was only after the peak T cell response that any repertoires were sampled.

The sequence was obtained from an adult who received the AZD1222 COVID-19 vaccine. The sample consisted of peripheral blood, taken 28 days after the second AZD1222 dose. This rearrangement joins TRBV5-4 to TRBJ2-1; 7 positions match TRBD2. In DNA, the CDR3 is TGTGCCAGCAGCTTGGGACGGACTAGTTCCTCCTACAATGAGCAGTTCTTC. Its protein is CASSLGRTSSSYNEQFF.